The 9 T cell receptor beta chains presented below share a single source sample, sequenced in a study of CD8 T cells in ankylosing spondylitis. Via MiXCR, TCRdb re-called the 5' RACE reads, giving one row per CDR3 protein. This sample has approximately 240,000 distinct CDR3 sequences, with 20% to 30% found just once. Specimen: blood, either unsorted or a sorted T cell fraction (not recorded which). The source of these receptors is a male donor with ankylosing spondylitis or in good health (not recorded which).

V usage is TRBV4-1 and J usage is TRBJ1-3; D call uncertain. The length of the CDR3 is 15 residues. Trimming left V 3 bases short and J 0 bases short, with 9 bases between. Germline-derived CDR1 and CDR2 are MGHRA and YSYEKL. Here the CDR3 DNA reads TGCGCCAGCAGCCAGAGACACCTCTCTGGAAACACCATATATTTT. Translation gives CASSQRHLSGNTIYF.

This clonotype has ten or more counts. The chain's CDR3 is CATSERTGNHNEQFF. CDR3 in DNA: TGTGCCACCAGTGAACGGACAGGAAACCACAATGAGCAGTTCTTC. The rearrangement joins TRBV24-1 to TRBJ2-1; 7 bases agree with TRBD1. The V gene end was trimmed by 4 bases and the J gene end by 5 bases; junction bases not matched to a gene: 7. Per germline, CDR1 KGHDR and CDR2 SFDVKD. CDR3 length: 15 amino acids.

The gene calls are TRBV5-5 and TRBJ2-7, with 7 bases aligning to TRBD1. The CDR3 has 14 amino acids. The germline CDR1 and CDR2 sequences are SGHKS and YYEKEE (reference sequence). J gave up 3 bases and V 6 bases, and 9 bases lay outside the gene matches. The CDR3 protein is CASNVQGMDYEQYF. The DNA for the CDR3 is TGTGCCAGCAACGTACAGGGGATGGACTACGAGCAGTACTTC.

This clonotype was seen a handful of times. CDR3 in DNA: TGTGCCACCAGTACCAGCGGGGGGTACAATGAGCAGTTCTTC. Amino acids: CATSTSGGYNEQFF. The chain links TRBV24-1 to TRBJ2-1; 9 bases align to TRBD2. V lost 6 bases and J lost 4; bases outside the gene matches: 3. Germline CDR1 is KGHDR and CDR2 is SFDVKD. The CDR3 is made up of 14 amino acids.

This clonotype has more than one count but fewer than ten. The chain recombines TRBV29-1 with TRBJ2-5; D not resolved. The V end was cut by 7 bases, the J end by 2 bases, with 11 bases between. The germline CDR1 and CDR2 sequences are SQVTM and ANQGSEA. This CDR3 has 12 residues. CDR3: CSAEGPQETQYF. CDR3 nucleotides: TGCAGCGCAGAAGGGCCGCAAGAGACCCAGTACTTC.

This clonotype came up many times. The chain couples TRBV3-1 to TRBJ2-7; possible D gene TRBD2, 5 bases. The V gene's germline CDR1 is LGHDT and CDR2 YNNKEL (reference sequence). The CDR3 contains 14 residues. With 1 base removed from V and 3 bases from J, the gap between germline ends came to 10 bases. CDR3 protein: CASSQASGYYEQYF. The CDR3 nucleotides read TGTGCCAGCAGCCAAGCCTCGGGGTACTACGAGCAGTACTTC.

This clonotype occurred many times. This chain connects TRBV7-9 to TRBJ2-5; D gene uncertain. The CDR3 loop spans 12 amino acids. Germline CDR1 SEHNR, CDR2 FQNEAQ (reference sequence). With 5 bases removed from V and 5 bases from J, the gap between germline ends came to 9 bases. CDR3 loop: CASSPLLETQYF. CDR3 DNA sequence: TGTGCCAGCAGCCCCCTTTTGGAGACCCAGTACTTC.

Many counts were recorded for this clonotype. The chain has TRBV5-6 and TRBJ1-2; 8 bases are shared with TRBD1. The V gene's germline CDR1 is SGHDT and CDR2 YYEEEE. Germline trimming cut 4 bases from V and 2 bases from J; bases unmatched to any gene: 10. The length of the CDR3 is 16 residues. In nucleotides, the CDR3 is TGTGCCAGCAGCCAGATGGACAGGGCGGAAAACTATGGCTACACCTTC. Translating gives CASSQMDRAENYGYTF.

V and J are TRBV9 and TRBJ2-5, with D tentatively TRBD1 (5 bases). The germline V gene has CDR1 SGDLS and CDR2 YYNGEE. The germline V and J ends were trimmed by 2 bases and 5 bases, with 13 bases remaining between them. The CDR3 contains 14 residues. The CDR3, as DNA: TGTGCCAGCAGCGTGGGGCCAACGGAGGAGACCCAGTACTTC. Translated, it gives CASSVGPTEETQYF.